The present T cell receptor beta chain was sequenced within a study of blood T cells in healthy people across ages (dated by TCRdb to the mid-2010s). Regarding the research as a whole: In model experiments, template switching captured roughly one uniquely barcoded TCR beta cDNA molecule for every two T cells. Using deep sequencing normalized with unique cDNA molecular identifiers, the study measured how TCR beta repertoire diversity changes with age. The donors were divided into four age groups: young (average approximately 15 years), middle-aged (almost 40), aged (around 59) and long-lived (around 80). Two additional independent replicas of 1 million unique cDNA reads from the same blood draw were analyzed for two donors (one aged 18 to 30 and one aged 80 or older).

Library construction relied on 5' RACE. Instrument on record: Illumina HiSeq 2500. A second PCR of about 6 to 11 cycles was run with a J-beta primer mix and a sample-barcoded 5' primer. A template-switch 5' adaptor carrying 12 random nucleotides introduced a unique molecular identifier onto each TCR beta cDNA molecule. Each sample yielded at least 2.5 million CDR3-containing paired-end reads. All of the RNA was converted into first-strand cDNA using the Mint cDNA synthesis kit, with a TRBC-specific oligonucleotide serving as the primer. Following uracil-DNA glycosylase treatment, all cDNA underwent a first 18-cycle PCR with the universal primers M1SS and BC2_uni_R. Regarding the original processing steps: Each sample was normalized by randomly selecting 1 million high-quality reads, each carrying a distinct molecular identifier. Reads sharing molecular identifiers were discarded rather than binned into consensus sequences. MiTCR, with a Q25 quality threshold and the strictest error-elimination algorithm, was used for CDR3 identification, clonotype clustering and error correction. A nonparametric unseen species model using Euler transformation provided a lower-bound estimate of total TCR beta diversity. TCRdb reanalyzed the raw reads on its own, using fastp at Q25 for trimming and MiXCR for clone calling, and kept in-frame beta chains. Rows are combined by CDR3 protein, so each entry shows the most common genes and DNA. For this entry, the V and J calls and clone size follow TCRdb and not the study's own pipeline. The sample profile shows hundreds of thousands of distinct CDR3 sequences; about 25% of them were found once. 9% to 9.5% of the sample is taken by the ten largest.

The donors were roughly 40 Caucasian individuals from Russia, aged roughly 6 to 100 years, who were systemically healthy. Around 9.7 milliliters of peripheral blood were collected from each donor into EDTA-treated Vacutainer tubes. Ficoll-Paque density-gradient centrifugation was used to isolate PBMCs, with at least 7 million per sample. Total RNA was extracted from PBMCs with Trizol reagent, with at least 5 micrograms obtained per sample. The percentages of naive CD45RAhigh/CD27high T cells were determined by flow cytometry on a PBMC aliquot from every donor. This clonotype was seen a few times. Its antigen remains undetermined. No base qualities exist here, and no much larger clone lies one base off it. The germline V gene specifies SGDLS as CDR1 and YYNGEE as CDR2. From cysteine to phenylalanine, the CDR3 is 14 amino acids long. The DNA shown is the 42-base CDR3, in frame from base 1. V is cut back by 4 bases and J by 5 bases, with 8 bases in the junction unmatched.

Points the paper makes about the study in general: The percentage of naive T cells measured by flow cytometry correlated strongly with observed TCR beta diversity. Compared with the aged group, the long-lived group had more naive CD4+ T cells, fewer expanded clones and increased TCR diversity, a pattern suggesting age selection. Observed TCR beta diversity per million T cells fell roughly linearly with age, and a significant reduction was already apparent by age roughly 40. Bulk unsorted PBMC profiling prevented conclusive comparison of naive and antigen-experienced compartments. Because the CMV infection status of the donors was unknown, age-related changes in expanded clonotypes may potentially have been confounded. Total diversity estimates from one million sequenced T cells were considered lower bounds and underestimates.

These sequences were also reported in another study, on T cells of mothers and their children. The second investigation adds: Nine systemically healthy Caucasian individuals served as donors, namely three mothers together with their six children. cDNA synthesis consumed the entire amount of extracted RNA, loaded at about 1.6 ug RNA in each 15 ul reaction. In the second PCR, sample barcodes and 2-4 random nucleotides were introduced via the M1S primer. Each mother yielded over 9.5 million TCR beta CDR3 reads and each child a few million reads. TCR recombination output is similarly shaped by thymic selection in related and unrelated pairs, with a minor effect exerted by inherited differences. Normalized repertoire overlap was always found to be slightly, but never significantly, higher in related mother-child pairs than in unrelated mother-child pairs. Persistent microchimeric T cell clones were not detected, at a sensitivity of about 100 clones per million clonotypes. In the study, deep NGS was used to compare the TCR beta repertoires of mothers and children, and features distinguishing related mother-child pairs from unrelated individuals were sought. On average, the children were roughly 11 +/- 4 years old, while the mothers were roughly 36 +/- 4 years old. Libraries were sequenced on Illumina HiSeq 2000 with 100+100 nt paired-end reads after adapter ligation with NEBNext reagents. Mother and child libraries were prepared a month apart and sequenced in separate runs to prevent cross-contamination. For each donor, between about 500,000 and 2,100,000 distinct TCR beta clonotypes were identified. Naive TCR beta clonotypes were estimated from low-frequency clonotypes matched to each donor's FACS-determined naive share, without sorting.

The source of this sequence is a boy aged 5-17 years in good health. The sequenced sample consisted of blood. The rearrangement joined TRBV9 to TRBJ1-1; a stretch of 7 junction bases matches TRBD1. The CDR3: CASSTFPGGTEAFF. The nucleotides read TGTGCCAGCAGCACATTTCCAGGGGGTACTGAAGCTTTCTTT.